The next 5 T cell receptor beta chains were all read from a single sample in a study of kidney transplant recipient with SARS-CoV-2 infection. TCRdb itself ran the reads through MiXCR, one entry per CDR3 protein. The sample contains 250,000 or so distinct CDR3 sequences, 29% of which appear only once. Sample: a blood sample, taken at baseline and on day 111 from a kidney transplant recipient. The source is a male patient aged 25 to 39 who had COVID-19 and was a kidney transplant recipient. Some of the T cells may derive from the graft donor.

The V gene is TRBV28, the J gene TRBJ1-5, with 11 bases fitting TRBD1. This CDR3 has 21 amino acids. With 5 bases clipped from V and 0 bases from J, the junction kept 18 bases outside the gene matches. The V gene's germline CDR1 is MDHEN and CDR2 SYDVKM. The CDR3 DNA reads as TGTGCCAGCAGTAAGGGAACCGTCCGGGACAGGGGGAAATATAGCAATCAGCCCCAGCATTTT. Protein sequence: CASSKGTVRDRGKYSNQPQHF.

Turning to this clonotype: A much larger clone lies one base from this, so it may be a read error. The chain recombines TRBV28 with TRBJ1-1; possibly TRBD1 for D (6 bases). V was cut by 5 bases and J by 10 bases, with 14 bases left in between. The germline V gene has CDR1 MDHEN and CDR2 SYDVKM. The CDR3 runs to 12 residues. The CDR3 DNA follows: TGTGCCAGCAGTCTTGGGCAGGGGTCAGCTTTCTTT. It encodes CASSLGQGSAFF.

This clonotype showed up many times. The rearrangement uses TRBV6-1 and TRBJ1-2; D unclear. Trimming took off 5 bases at V and 4 bases at J, with 23 bases between the two ends. The germline V gene has CDR1 MNHNS and CDR2 SASEGT. CDR3 length equals 17 residues. CDR3 amino acids: CASSRQTECRKTYGYTF. CDR3 DNA: TGTGCCAGCAGTCGCCAGACGGAATGTAGAAAGACCTATGGCTACACCTTC.

Comment on this clonotype: A much larger clone is a single base away; this may be a read error. The chain combines TRBV7-9 with TRBJ1-5; no clear D. Germline values: CDR1 SEHNR, CDR2 FQNEAQ (reference sequence). The CDR3 extends over 14 amino acids. For the CDR3, the DNA is TGTCCCAGCAGCTTAGCGATTCTGTTTCAGCCCCAGCATTTT. This codes for CPSSLAILFQPQHF. Supplemented by reference TRBV7-9 and TRBJ1-5, the full variable domain reads DTGVSQNPRHKITKRGQNVTFRCDPISEHNRLYWYRQTLGQGPEFLTYFQNEAQLEKSRLLSDRFSAERPKGSFSTLEIQRTEQGDSAMYLCPSSLAILFQPQHFGDGTRLSIL.

As for this clonotype: Given a much more abundant clone one base away, this may be a read error. The chain couples TRBV6-1 to TRBJ1-2; no firm D call. The CDR3 is 17 amino acids. CDR1 and CDR2 (germline): MNHNS, SASEGT. This CDR3 is CASSKKLGGRKTYGHTF. The CDR3 DNA reads as TGTGCCAGCAGTAAGAAATTAGGTGGGAGAAAGACCTATGGCCACACCTTC.